A selection of T cell receptor beta chains follows, all from one sample in a study of T cell responses to AZD1222 COVID-19 vaccine. Profiling relied on immunoSEQ multiplex PCR, and the TCRdb table lists in-frame clones only, not all of them. The data contain some 280,000 clones, approximately 94% of them singletons. The source was peripheral blood, collected 28 days after the second AZD1222 dose. These receptors came from an adult who received the AZD1222 COVID-19 vaccine. The CDR3 runs from the conserved cysteine through the conserved F or W.

j_call v_call cdr3_aa
TRBJ1-1 TRBV5-1 CASSLGPENTEAFF
TRBJ2-7 TRBV29-1 CSVEAGIGREQYF
TRBJ1-5 TRBV9 CASSVERQGDRQPQHF
TRBJ1-3 TRBV18 CASSPTAEASGNTIYF
TRBJ1-4 TRBV4-3 CASSQVGTDDEKLFF
TRBJ1-1 TRBV5-4 CASSFKGTGMAFF
TRBJ1-2 TRBV7-9 CASSLAAGPLGYTF
TRBJ1-2 TRBV28 CASSFHEDPYYTF
TRBJ1-1 TRBV28 CASSLLWGKNTEAFF
TRBJ2-1 TRBV7-8 CASSLGLAGGVNEQFF
TRBJ2-5 TRBV5-6 CASSLSSAETQYF
TRBJ1-2 TRBV5-1 CASSLEGINDYGYTF
TRBJ1-2 TRBV5-6 CASSLDNRSYGYTF
TRBJ2-7 TRBV27 CASSTPGQGNEQYF
TRBJ1-1 TRBV7-8 CASTSGMYTEAFF
TRBJ1-4 TRBV4-1 CASSQGLNSRPEKLFF
TRBJ2-3 TRBV2 CASSGQGTKITPYGTQYF
TRBJ2-7 TRBV19 CASSIQVSYEQYF
TRBJ2-3 TRBV5-3 CAPPLRLPTDTQYF
TRBJ2-2 TRBV7-9 CASSPRRAGGELFF
TRBJ1-1 TRBV4-3 CASSQDRFPLEAFF
TRBJ2-3 TRBV4-2 CASSQALRGDTQYF
TRBJ1-1 TRBV18 CASSPPGTGPGTEAFF
TRBJ2-2 TRBV18 CASSPTLADTGELFF
TRBJ1-1 TRBV28 CASSFRGTRFIRTEAFF
TRBJ2-1 TRBV27 CASSLSRELNEQFF
TRBJ2-5 TRBV9 CASSGETQYF
TRBJ2-7 TRBV28 CASRQGYEQYF
TRBJ1-3 TRBV4-3 CASSQDGNSGNTIYF
TRBJ1-4 TRBV7-2 CASSLNRDGEKLFF
TRBJ1-6 TRBV6-5 CASTRDRGLDSPLHF
TRBJ1-5 TRBV7-2 CASSLGQGNQPQHF
TRBJ2-7 TRBV5-1 CASSYSGQGVYEQYF
TRBJ2-7 TRBV7-9 CASSSTLLGSYEQYF
TRBJ1-1 TRBV3-1/TRBV3-2 CASSQELIMNTEAFF
TRBJ2-7 TRBV7-9 CASSTGVGEQYF
TRBJ2-4 TRBV28 CASSLGSWGLSKGAKNIQYF
TRBJ2-5 TRBV28 CASRRKQETQYF
TRBJ2-7 TRBV27 CASSLLWGNEQYF
TRBJ2-3 TRBV29-1 CSVGTLSNTQYF